This TCR beta chain was profiled in a study of blood T cell repertoires in COVID-19. Overall study: Samples of COVID-19 (acute and convalescent) were obtained from the United States, Italy and Spain.

In the original analysis: Amplification of reference gene primers provided the estimated nucleated cell counts. Measured with immunoSEQ multiplex PCR; TCRdb has only the in-frame clones, and not every one. Clone size and the V and J calls come from that table; the DNA yielded D and trimming. The sample consists of about 130,000 clones, 70% to 85% of them appearing once. Trimming left V 0 bases short and J 9 bases short, with 13 bases between. The CDR3 contains 15 residues. Germline V gives CDR1 SGHRS, CDR2 YFSETQ. The TCR originated in a woman aged 80 or over with acute or convalescent COVID-19. The sequencing input was peripheral blood. V usage is TRBV5-1 and J usage is TRBJ1-6; no clear D gene. CDR3 sequence (DNA): TGCGCCAGCAGCTTGGTGTCAGAACCCTTTTCACCCCTCCACTTT. It yields the protein CASSLVSEPFSPLHF.